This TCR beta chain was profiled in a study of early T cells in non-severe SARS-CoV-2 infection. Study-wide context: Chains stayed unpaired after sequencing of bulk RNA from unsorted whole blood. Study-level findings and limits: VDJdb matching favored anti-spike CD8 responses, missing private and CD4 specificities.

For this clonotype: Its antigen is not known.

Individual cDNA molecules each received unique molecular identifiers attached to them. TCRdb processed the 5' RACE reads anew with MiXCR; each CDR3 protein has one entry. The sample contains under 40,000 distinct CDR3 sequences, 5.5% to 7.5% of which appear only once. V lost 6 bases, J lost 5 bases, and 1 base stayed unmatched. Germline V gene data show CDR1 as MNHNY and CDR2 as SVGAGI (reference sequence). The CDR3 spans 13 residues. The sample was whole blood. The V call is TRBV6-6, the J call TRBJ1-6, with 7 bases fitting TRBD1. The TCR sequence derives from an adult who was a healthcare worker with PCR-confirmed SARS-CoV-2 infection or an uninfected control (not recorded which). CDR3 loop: CASSDRDNSPLHF. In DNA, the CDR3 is TGTGCCAGCAGCGACAGGGATAATTCACCCCTCCACTTT.